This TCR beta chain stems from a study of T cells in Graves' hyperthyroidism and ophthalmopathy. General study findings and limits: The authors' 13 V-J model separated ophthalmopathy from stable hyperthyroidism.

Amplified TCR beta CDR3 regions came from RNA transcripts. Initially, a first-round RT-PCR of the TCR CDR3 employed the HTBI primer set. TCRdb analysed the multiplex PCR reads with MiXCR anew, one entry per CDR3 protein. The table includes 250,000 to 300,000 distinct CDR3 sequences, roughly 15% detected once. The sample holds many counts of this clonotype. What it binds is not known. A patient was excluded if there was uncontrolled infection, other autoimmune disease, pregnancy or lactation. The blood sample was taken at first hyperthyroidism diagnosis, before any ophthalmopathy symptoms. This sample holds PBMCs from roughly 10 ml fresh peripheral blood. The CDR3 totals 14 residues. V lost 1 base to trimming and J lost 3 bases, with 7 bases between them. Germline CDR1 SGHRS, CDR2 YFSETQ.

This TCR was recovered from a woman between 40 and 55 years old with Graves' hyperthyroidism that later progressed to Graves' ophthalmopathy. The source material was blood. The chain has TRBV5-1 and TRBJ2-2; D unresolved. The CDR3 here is CASSLFADTGELFF. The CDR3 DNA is TGCGCCAGCAGCTTGTTTGCGGACACCGGGGAGCTGTTTTTT.